This T cell receptor beta chain was documented in a study of human versus mouse CDR3 diversity and MHC coevolution. Study-level information: Each sample yielded about 0.6 x 10^7 to 1.6 x 10^7 valid reads. General observations from the study: Human T cells underwent selection on roughly six different MHC II alleles. Human CDR3s averaged more deletions and insertions than mouse CDR3s.

Deletions cut 2 bases from V and 3 bases from J, with 14 bases between. The CDR3 runs 16 residues. Germline values: CDR1 SGDLS, CDR2 YYNGEE. Sequencing was performed with immunoSEQ multiplex PCR; in TCRdb, only in-frame clones are kept and a portion is missing. Among roughly 81,000 clones listed, roughly 93% were seen once. A note on this clone: The antigen is unknown.

Material for sequencing was naive CD4+ T cells from blood. Subset indicated: CD45RO-negative CD62L-positive naive CD4 T cells. The V call is TRBV9, the J call TRBJ1-4; TRBD1 is a possible D gene (6 bases). This clonotype was sampled from a person between 25 and 75 years old in good health. This CDR3 reads CASSVTGIGPNEKLFF. DNA of the CDR3: TGTGCCAGCAGCGTCACAGGGATCGGACCTAATGAAAAACTGTTTTTT.